A selection of T cell receptor beta chains follows, all from one sample in a study of blood T cell repertoires in COVID-19. Method: immunoSEQ multiplex PCR; TCRdb's copy keeps in-frame clones and lacks some. The sample includes fewer than 250,000 clones, 65% to 85% of them seen just once. What was sequenced was PBMCs or T cells enriched from blood (not recorded which). These receptor sequences come from a woman in her 30s who had recovered from COVID-19. CDR3s include the opening cysteine and the closing phenylalanine or tryptophan. Each record gives: J gene, D gene, V gene, clone size, CDR3 DNA, CDR3 protein. The D gene is left open where the match is weak. Size is omitted from some rows. Given values are once, few, many or a class for expanded clones.

TRBJ2-5 . TRBV5-8 . TGTGCCAGCAGCTTGCGAGGGGGGGCGGGGTCCGCGAAGAAGCCCCAGTACTTC CASSLRGGAGSAKKPQYF
TRBJ2-7 . TRBV4-1 . TGCGCCAGCAGCCCCTCCTCAGTCTACGAGCAGTACTTC CASSPSSVYEQYF
TRBJ2-2 . TRBV18 . TGTGCCAGCTCACCAGAAGGTCAGGGGCTGTTTTTT CASSPEGQGLFF
TRBJ2-5 TRBD2 TRBV30 . TGTGCCTGGAGTGCCTGGACTAGACAAGAGACCCAGTACTTC CAWSAWTRQETQYF
TRBJ2-7 . TRBV11-3 . TGTGCCAGCAGCTCCACCCGGGGCGAGCAGTACTTC CASSSTRGEQYF
TRBJ1-3 . TRBV27 . TGTGCCAGCACAACCGGGGGTGGGACGGGAAACACCATATATTTT CASTTGGGTGNTIYF
TRBJ1-1 . TRBV9 . TGTGCCAGCAGCGTAGGGCCAGAGAACACTGAAGCTTTCTTT CASSVGPENTEAFF
TRBJ2-5 TRBD2 TRBV3-1/TRBV3-2 . TGTGCCAGCAGCCGGTTAATAGCGGGCCTCACAGAGACCCAGTACTTC CASSRLIAGLTETQYF
TRBJ1-1 . TRBV5-1 . TGCGCCAGCAGCCCAGGGTTGAACACTGAAGCTTTCTTT CASSPGLNTEAFF
TRBJ1-1 . TRBV27 . TGTGCCAGCAGCACCCCCCGGGGGGGGGAAGCTTTCTTT CASSTPRGGEAFF
TRBJ1-2 . TRBV29-1 . TGCAGCGTTGAACAGGGCGGCTACACCTTC CSVEQGGYTF
TRBJ1-5 . TRBV28 . TGTGCCAGCAGTTTGGGCAGATGGCAGCCCCAGCATTTT CASSLGRWQPQHF
TRBJ1-2 TRBD1 TRBV6-5 . TGTGCCAGCAGCCCCGGGACAGGGGCGTCCACCTTC CASSPGTGASTF
TRBJ2-1 . TRBV9 . TGTGCCAGCAGCGTAGACCCGATTACACATGAGCAGTTCTTC CASSVDPITHEQFF
TRBJ2-3 TRBD1 TRBV25-1 few TGTGCCAGCAGTGTACGGAATGACAGGGCCACAGATACGCAGTATTTT CASSVRNDRATDTQYF
TRBJ1-2 . TRBV11-2 . TGTGCCAGCAGCTTATCGGACACCAACTATGGCTACACCTTC CASSLSDTNYGYTF
TRBJ2-7 TRBD2 TRBV4-1 . TGCGCCAGCAGCCAAGCCCGGGCAGCGGGGGCCAGCTACGAGCAGTACTTC CASSQARAAGASYEQYF
TRBJ1-5 . TRBV5-6 . TGTGCCAGCAGCTTCCAGGGGAGAGGGAGCAATCAGCCCCAGCATTTT CASSFQGRGSNQPQHF
TRBJ1-1 TRBD1 TRBV5-1 . TGCGCCAGCAGCTTGGCCCCAACCGGGGACAGGGGTGAAGCTTTCTTT CASSLAPTGDRGEAFF
TRBJ2-7 TRBD1 TRBV18 once TGTGCCAGCTCAGAACAGGGGGAGCAGTACTTC CASSEQGEQYF